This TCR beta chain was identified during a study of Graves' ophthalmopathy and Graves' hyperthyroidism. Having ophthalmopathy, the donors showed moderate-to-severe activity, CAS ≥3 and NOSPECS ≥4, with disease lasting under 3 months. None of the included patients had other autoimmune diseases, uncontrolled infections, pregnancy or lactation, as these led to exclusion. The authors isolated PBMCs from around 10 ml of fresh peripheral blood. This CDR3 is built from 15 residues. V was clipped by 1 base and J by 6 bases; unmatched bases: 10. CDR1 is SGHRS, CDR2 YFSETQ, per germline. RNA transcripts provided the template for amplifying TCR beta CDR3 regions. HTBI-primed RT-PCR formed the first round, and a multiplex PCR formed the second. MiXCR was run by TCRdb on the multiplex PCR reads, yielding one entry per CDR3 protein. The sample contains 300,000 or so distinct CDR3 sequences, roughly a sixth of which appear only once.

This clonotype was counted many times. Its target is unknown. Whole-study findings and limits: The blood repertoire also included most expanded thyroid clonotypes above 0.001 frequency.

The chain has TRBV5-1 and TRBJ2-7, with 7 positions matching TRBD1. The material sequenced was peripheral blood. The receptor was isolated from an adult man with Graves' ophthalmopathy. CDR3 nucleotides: TGCGCCAGCAGCTTGCTCGAGACAGGGCGAGGCGAGCAGTACTTC. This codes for CASSLLETGRGEQYF.